This entry describes one T cell receptor (beta chain). This sample was included in a study of T cell changes during pregnancy in multiple sclerosis. Profiling relied on immunoSEQ multiplex PCR, and the TCRdb table lists in-frame clones only, not all of them. In the table there are about 87,000 clones, roughly 93% of which are singletons. This sequence was found in a female donor in good health, enrolled as a control in a pregnancy study. The source was peripheral blood, collected in the third trimester of pregnancy.

The CDR3 nucleotides are TGTGCCAGCAGTTTGCTGGGACAGCCCTACGAGCAGTACTTC. It yields the protein CASSLLGQPYEQYF. The rearrangement links TRBV28 to TRBJ2-7; 7 bases line up with TRBD1. The germline gives CDR1 MDHEN, CDR2 SYDVKM. The CDR3 is 14 amino acids. V lost 3 bases to trimming and J lost 2 bases; unmatched junction nucleotides: 4.